These 21 T cell receptor beta chains were all obtained from the same sample, sequenced in a study of blood T cell repertoires in COVID-19. Repertoires were generated with immunoSEQ multiplex PCR, while TCRdb's copy carries only in-frame clones and drops some. This sample has just under 300,000 clones, with 70% to 90% found just once. The sequenced sample consisted of peripheral blood. The origin of the receptors is a man in his sixties or seventies with acute or convalescent COVID-19.

The chain carries TRBV28 and TRBJ2-1; TRBD1 might be the D (5 bases). This CDR3 is 16 amino acids long. V lost 3 bases, J lost 6 bases, and 18 bases lay in between. CDR1 is MDHEN and CDR2 is SYDVKM in the germline V gene. The CDR3 bases are TGTGCCAGCAGTTTGGATCCGAGACAGCATCTCAATGAGCAGTTCTTC. Its protein product is CASSLDPRQHLNEQFF.

The J gene is TRBJ2-1, the V gene TRBV20-1, with 8 bases matching TRBD1. This CDR3 spans 15 amino acids. V gave up 3 bases and J gave up 0 bases; unmatched junction bases: 4. Germline V gene sequence: CDR1 DFQATT, CDR2 SNEGSKA (reference sequence). The CDR3 loop is CSASSTGVSYNEQFF. The DNA for the CDR3 is TGCAGTGCTAGTTCGACAGGGGTCTCCTACAATGAGCAGTTCTTC.

This chain links TRBV4-1 with TRBJ2-3; a weak D match, TRBD2 (5 bases). The CDR3 is 14 amino acids. Trimming pared 8 bases from V and 8 bases from J, leaving 20 bases between. Germline V lookup: CDR1 MGHRA, CDR2 YSYEKL. This chain's CDR3 is CASAPGFNRGTQYF. In DNA form, the CDR3 reads TGCGCCAGCGCTCCCGGGTTCAATCGGGGTACGCAGTATTTT.

This chain connects TRBV5-1 to TRBJ2-1; 7 bases align to TRBD2. Looked up from germline, CDR1 is SGHRS and CDR2 is YFSETQ. The CDR3 loop spans 14 amino acids. J gave up 9 bases and V 0 bases, and 6 bases lay outside the gene matches. The CDR3 sequence is CASSLGGRESEQFF. For the CDR3, the DNA is TGCGCCAGCAGCTTGGGAGGGAGGGAAAGTGAGCAGTTCTTC.

The V call is TRBV28, the J call TRBJ1-6, with TRBD1 matching over 8 bases. V lost 3 bases and J lost 7; bases outside the gene matches: 5. Germline lookup yields CDR1 MDHEN and CDR2 SYDVKM. The CDR3 has 15 amino acids. CDR3 nucleotides: TGTGCCAGCAGTTTCCGGACAGGGTGGAATTCACCCCTCCACTTT. Translated: CASSFRTGWNSPLHF.

This chain links TRBV19 with TRBJ1-1, with D perhaps matching TRBD1 (5 bases). Germline CDR1 and CDR2: LNHDA and SQIVND (reference sequence). This CDR3 contains 14 residues. The V and J ends lost 4 bases and 7 bases respectively, with 16 bases between them. In DNA, the CDR3 is TGTGCCAGTAGTAAAAGGGGCGAGACGAATGAAGCTTTCTTT. Translation: CASSKRGETNEAFF.

This chain connects TRBV18 to TRBJ2-1; 12 nucleotides agree with TRBD2. The CDR3 loop spans 15 amino acids. Trimming removed 3 bases from V and 7 bases from J; junction bases left unmatched: 4. In germline, CDR1 is KGHSH, CDR2 LQKENI. The CDR3 DNA reads as TGTGCCAGCTCACCCCCTAGCGGGAGGGGGAATGAGCAGTTCTTC. Translation gives CASSPPSGRGNEQFF.

The gene calls are TRBV7-6 and TRBJ2-1, with D possibly matching TRBD1 (6 bases). Trimming removed 7 bases from V and 0 bases from J, with 13 bases in between. This CDR3 has 15 residues. Germline V CDR1 and CDR2: SGHVS, FNYEAQ. The DNA for the CDR3 is TGTGCCAGCACGCGCCTGGGGGCCTCCTACAATGAGCAGTTCTTC. Amino acids: CASTRLGASYNEQFF.

The chain has TRBV5-1 and TRBJ2-2, with 9 bases lining up with TRBD2. The length of the CDR3 is 16 residues. CDR1 is SGHRS and CDR2 is YFSETQ in the germline V gene. V lost 0 bases to trimming and J lost 3 bases; unmatched junction nucleotides: 3. CDR3 sequence (DNA): TGCGCCAGCAGCTTGGTGGCTAGCGGGGACACCGGGGAGCTGTTTTTT. It is translated as CASSLVASGDTGELFF.

The V gene is TRBV4-3, the J gene TRBJ2-7, with a tentative D call TRBD1 (6 bases). Trimming pared 0 bases from V and 6 bases from J, leaving 15 bases between. The CDR3 is made up of 15 amino acids. Per germline, CDR1 LGHNA and CDR2 YSLEER. DNA for the CDR3: TGCGCCAGCAGCCAAGATCTAGGGGGTCTAAGCGAGCAGTACTTC. Amino acid sequence: CASSQDLGGLSEQYF.

This chain links TRBV29-1 with TRBJ2-5, with 9 bases that match TRBD2. This CDR3 is built from 14 residues. Germline loops: CDR1 SQVTM, CDR2 ANQGSEA. With 4 bases clipped from V and 7 bases from J, the junction kept 10 bases outside the gene matches. CDR3 in DNA: TGCAGCGTTGCCAGCGGGAGGACGGCTGTGACCCAGTACTTC. This encodes CSVASGRTAVTQYF. Based on the CDR3 plus reference TRBV29-1 and TRBJ2-5, the full variable domain is SAVISQKPSRDICQRGTSLTIQCQVDSQVTMMFWYRQQPGQSLTLIATANQGSEATYESGFVIDKFPISRPNLTFSTLTVSNMSPEDSSIYLCSVASGRTAVTQYFGPGTRLLVL.

This chain connects TRBV28 to TRBJ2-7; D unresolved. Germline V CDR1 and CDR2: MDHEN, SYDVKM. V gave up 6 bases and J gave up 4 bases, with 7 bases separating them. The CDR3 totals 11 residues. This CDR3 reads CASRLEYEQYF. Written as DNA, the CDR3 is TGTGCCAGCAGGTTAGAGTACGAGCAGTACTTC.

The chain is built from TRBV7-9 and TRBJ1-6; D is possibly TRBD1 (6 bases). CDR1 is SEHNR, CDR2 FQNEAQ, per germline (reference sequence). Trimming removed 4 bases at V and 6 bases at J, with 10 bases between. The CDR3 sequence is 14 residues long. CDR3 amino acids: CASSSGQSNSPLHF. The CDR3 DNA is TGTGCCAGCAGCTCAGGACAGAGTAATTCACCCCTCCACTTT. The whole variable domain, remainder taken from reference TRBV7-9 and TRBJ1-6, is DTGVSQNPRHKITKRGQNVTFRCDPISEHNRLYWYRQTLGQGPEFLTYFQNEAQLEKSRLLSDRFSAERPKGSFSTLEIQRTEQGDSAMYLCASSSGQSNSPLHFGNGTRLTVT.

The table lists this clone with a count of one. The chain couples TRBV21-1 to TRBJ2-1; the D call in the table, TRBD2, was not verified against the DNA. TRBV21-1 is a pseudogene locus. This CDR3 spans 13 amino acids. The CDR3, as DNA: TGTGCCAGCAGCAAATTTAGAGGGTTTGAGCAGTTCTTC. Amino acid sequence: CASSKFRGFEQFF.

CDR3 amino acids: CASSQDWLTDTQYF. For the CDR3, the DNA is TGCGCCAGCAGCCAAGATTGGCTCACAGATACGCAGTATTTT. The gene calls are TRBV4-1 and TRBJ2-3; no firm D call. The V and J ends lost 0 bases and 2 bases respectively, with 6 bases between them. CDR3 size: 14 residues. Germline V gene lookup returns CDR1 MGHRA and CDR2 YSYEKL.

The rearrangement joins TRBV29-1 to TRBJ2-1; the match to TRBD2 covers 7 bases. This CDR3 contains 15 residues. V was pared by 7 bases and J by 0 bases, with 9 bases of the junction left unmatched. CDR1 and CDR2 from the germline V gene are SQVTM and ANQGSEA. The CDR3 DNA is TGCAGCGCAGATCGCGGCGGGAGCTCCTACAATGAGCAGTTCTTC. It yields the protein CSADRGGSSYNEQFF.

CDR3 sequence: CASSSAPGVDEQYF. Written as DNA, the CDR3 is TGTGCCAGCAGCTCCGCCCCAGGGGTGGACGAGCAGTACTTC. J is TRBJ2-7 and V is TRBV5-6; the D gene is possibly TRBD1 (6 bases). V lost 3 bases and J lost 5, with 15 bases in between. Germline-derived CDR1 and CDR2 are SGHDT and YYEEEE. This CDR3 comprises 14 residues.

This rearrangement joins TRBV2 to TRBJ2-5; 8 nucleotides line up with TRBD1. Per the germline V gene, CDR1 is SNHLY and CDR2 is FYNNEI. Trimming removed 3 bases from V and 4 bases from J; junction bases left unmatched: 4. CDR3 length: 14 amino acids. CDR3 nucleotide sequence: TGTGCCAGCAGTGAGTTACAGGGGGGAGAGACCCAGTACTTC. Translated: CASSELQGGETQYF.

The rearrangement joins TRBV9 to TRBJ1-1; no definite D call. Germline CDR1 SGDLS, CDR2 YYNGEE. The CDR3 has 14 amino acids. Trimming shortened V by 3 bases and J by 1 base, and 10 bases separated the two germline ends. The CDR3 DNA reads TGTGCCAGCAGCGGCCCCACACCGAACACTGAAGCTTTCTTT. Encoded protein: CASSGPTPNTEAFF.

The chain employs TRBV6-5 and TRBJ2-2; tentative D call: TRBD1 (5 bases). Germline loops: CDR1 MNHEY, CDR2 SVGAGI. The V and J ends lost 7 bases and 4 bases respectively, with 13 bases between them. The CDR3 is 14 amino acids. CDR3 amino acids: CASTGQGGTGELFF. The DNA for the CDR3 is TGTGCCAGCACAGGGCAGGGTGGCACCGGGGAGCTGTTTTTT.

The J gene is TRBJ1-1, the V gene TRBV6-2 or TRBV6-3, with TRBD1 matching over 7 bases. This CDR3 is 16 amino acids long. The J segment lost 4 bases and the V segment lost 6 bases, leaving 14 bases of the junction unmatched. Germline lookup yields CDR1 MNHEY and CDR2 SVGEGT. The CDR3 DNA sequence: TGTGCCAGCAGCCTGGGACAGTATTATAGAGGCACTGAAGCTTTCTTT. Its translation: CASSLGQYYRGTEAFF.